This entry lists 29 T cell receptor beta chains sequenced from one sample in a study of quantifying T cell responses using KT2 cells. Whole-study context: cDNA was made from DNase-treated RNA using alpha and beta constant primers.

Each cDNA got a UMI-containing oligo ligated at its 3' end. An equimolar mix of RC1.1 and RC1.2 primed the beta chain across TRBC1 and TRBC2. One entry per CDR3 protein results from TCRdb running MiXCR on the UMI-ligation and nested PCR reads. There are tens of thousands of distinct CDR3 sequences in the sample; around 10% occur only once, and 10% lies in the top ten. Sequencing input: PBMCs spiked with cells of the T cell clone KT2. The receptors originated from a human donor.

This clonotype was found a few times. The chain couples TRBV20-1 to TRBJ2-1; TRBD2 aligns across 7 bases. Germline V gene sequence: CDR1 DFQATT, CDR2 SNEGSKA (reference sequence). This CDR3 spans 12 amino acids. CDR3 sequence: CSGGRGENEQFF. The CDR3 nucleotides are TGCAGCGGAGGGAGGGGTGAAAATGAGCAGTTCTTC.

This sequence joins TRBV5-1 and TRBJ2-3; 7 positions match TRBD2. The length of the CDR3 is 15 residues. Losses at the gene ends were 0 bases for V and 0 bases for J; bases not matched to a gene: 1. Looked up from germline, CDR1 is SGHRS and CDR2 is YFSETQ. Written as DNA, the CDR3 is TGCGCCAGCAGCTTGGAACTAGCGAGCACAGATACGCAGTATTTT. This encodes CASSLELASTDTQYF.

This clonotype turned up a few times. The chain carries TRBV19 and TRBJ2-1; TRBD2 agrees at 8 bases. Looked up from germline, CDR1 is LNHDA and CDR2 is SQIVND (reference sequence). The CDR3 has 14 amino acids. V shed 5 bases, J shed 5 bases, and the junction held 5 bases outside the gene matches. CDR3 nucleotide sequence: TGTGCCAGTAGTTTCCGGGGGGGAAACAATGAGCAGTTCTTC. This gives the protein CASSFRGGNNEQFF.

The J gene is TRBJ1-5, the V gene TRBV9; the D gene is possibly TRBD1 (6 bases). The ends were cut back, 4 bases at V and 4 bases at J, with 9 bases in the middle. The CDR3 contains 13 residues. The germline CDR1 and CDR2 sequences are SGDLS and YYNGEE. CDR3 sequence: CASSPGQNQPQHF. In nucleotides, the CDR3 is TGTGCCAGCAGCCCTGGACAGAATCAGCCCCAGCATTTT.

This clonotype was observed a few times. The CDR3 here is CASSQDASGGPTDTQYF. The CDR3 DNA is TGTGCCAGCAGCCAAGACGCTAGCGGAGGCCCTACAGATACGCAGTATTTT. The chain recombines TRBV3-1 with TRBJ2-3; 7 bases match TRBD2. Germline values: CDR1 LGHDT, CDR2 YNNKEL (reference sequence). CDR3 length: 17 amino acids. V gave up 0 bases and J gave up 3 bases; unmatched junction bases: 9.

This clonotype showed up just a few times. The chain is built from TRBV20-1 and TRBJ1-2, with unresolved D. Germline V CDR1 and CDR2: DFQATT, SNEGSKA (reference sequence). This CDR3 is 13 amino acids long. The ends were cut back, 3 bases at V and 4 bases at J, with 12 bases in the middle. In DNA, the CDR3 is TGCAGTGCTAGGTCAGAGGGAGGCTATGGCTACACCTTC. Translating gives CSARSEGGYGYTF.

This clonotype showed up many times. The chain joins TRBV9 to TRBJ2-6; D remains unclear. CDR1 SGDLS and CDR2 YYNGEE come from the germline V gene. This CDR3 contains 17 residues. Trimming stripped 4 bases from V and 0 bases from J, with 14 bases between. CDR3 region: CASSPRAVRSGANVLTF. The CDR3 bases are TGTGCCAGCAGCCCCCGGGCGGTCCGCTCTGGGGCCAACGTCCTGACTTTC.

The chain couples TRBV6-2 or TRBV6-3 to TRBJ2-7; 13 bases are shared with TRBD2. The CDR3 is 17 residues long. Per germline, CDR1 MNHEY and CDR2 SVGEGT. With V trimmed by 2 bases and J by 3 bases, 7 bases remained unmatched. This CDR3 reads CASSYPTSGRKGYEQYF. CDR3 nucleotides: TGTGCCAGCAGTTACCCGACTAGCGGGAGGAAGGGCTACGAGCAGTACTTC.

This rearrangement joins TRBV5-4 to TRBJ1-1; weak D call: TRBD1 (6 bases). The V end was cut by 1 base, the J end by 5 bases, with 18 bases between. The CDR3 has 16 residues. The germline V gene encodes CDR1 SGHNT and CDR2 YYREEE (reference sequence). The CDR3 is CASSLSIIRGRTEAFF. CDR3 coding DNA: TGTGCCAGCAGCTTGTCGATCATAAGGGGGAGGACTGAAGCTTTCTTT.

This clonotype showed up many times. The V call is TRBV7-3, the J call TRBJ2-7, with TRBD2 matching 8 bases. The junction had 7 bases not matched to a gene; V was cut back by 2 bases and J by 7 bases. CDR1 is SGHTA and CDR2 is FQGTGA in the germline V gene. The CDR3 covers 14 residues. The CDR3 loop reads CASSLGAASGEQYF. CDR3 DNA: TGTGCCAGCAGCTTAGGCGCCGCTAGCGGGGAGCAGTACTTC.

The table lists this clonotype with many counts. The chain combines TRBV7-9 with TRBJ2-4; D gene ambiguous. The V end lost 5 bases, the J end lost 13 bases, and 18 bases lay between the germline ends. The CDR3 runs to 13 residues. From germline, CDR1 is SEHNR and CDR2 FQNEAQ (reference sequence). CDR3 in DNA: TGTGCCAGCAGCCCCCTCGCTAGTCGGCAACAGTACTTC. It yields the protein CASSPLASRQQYF.

In this sample, this clonotype turned up many times. The V and J genes are TRBV29-1 and TRBJ2-7; either TRBD1 or TRBD2 may supply D (5 bases each). The CDR3 spans 12 residues. Germline CDR1 SQVTM, CDR2 ANQGSEA. Trimming stripped 6 bases from V and 3 bases from J, with 12 bases between. The CDR3 loop reads CSVGTRFYEQYF. The CDR3 nucleotides read TGCAGCGTAGGGACGCGGTTCTACGAGCAGTACTTC.

This clonotype showed up just a few times. The chain carries TRBV27 and TRBJ2-7; D not resolved. Germline V gene lookup returns CDR1 MNHEY and CDR2 SMNVEV (reference sequence). The CDR3 length is 13 residues. The V end lost 3 bases, the J end lost 6 bases, and 12 bases lay between the germline ends. The CDR3 loop is CASSLAVSREQYF. The DNA of the CDR3 is TGTGCCAGCAGTTTGGCCGTCAGCCGCGAGCAGTACTTC.

This rearrangement joins TRBV7-2 to TRBJ2-6; D gene uncertain. Germline CDR1 SGHTA, CDR2 FQGNSA. V was clipped by 3 bases and J by 2 bases, with 8 bases between them. The CDR3 sequence is 15 residues long. As DNA, the CDR3 is TGTGCCAGCAGCTTCGGAGAGACTGGGGCCAACGTCCTGACTTTC. It yields the protein CASSFGETGANVLTF.

A few counts support this clonotype. This rearrangement joins TRBV6-1 to TRBJ1-1, with no clear D. Germline lookup yields CDR1 MNHNS and CDR2 SASEGT. The CDR3 covers 16 residues. Trimming stripped 4 bases from V and 0 bases from J, with 15 bases between. The CDR3 sequence is CASSAGGNRLNTEAFF. DNA for the CDR3: TGTGCCAGCAGTGCGGGAGGAAACAGATTGAACACTGAAGCTTTCTTT.

The chain is built from TRBV12-5 and TRBJ2-7; D perhaps matches TRBD2 (5 bases). The V gene lost 8 bases and the J gene lost 0 bases, with 8 bases spanning the gap. Germline CDR1 is LGHNT and CDR2 is FRNRAP. The CDR3 is 12 amino acids. The CDR3 spells CASKDYSYEQYF. The CDR3, as DNA: TGTGCTAGTAAAGACTACTCCTACGAGCAGTACTTC. The whole variable domain, remainder taken from reference TRBV12-5 and TRBJ2-7, is DARVTQTPRHKVTEMGQEVTMRCQPILGHNTVFWYRQTMMQGLELLAYFRNRAPLDDSGMPKDRFSAEMPDATLATLKIQPSEPRDSAVYFCASKDYSYEQYFGPGTRLTVT.

This clonotype was seen a handful of times. The chain recombines TRBV29-1 with TRBJ1-5; 8 bases map to TRBD1. Germline V lookup: CDR1 SQVTM, CDR2 ANQGSEA. After removal of 4 bases from V and 1 base from J, the junction contained 6 bases not matched to a gene. This CDR3 contains 15 residues. In nucleotides, the CDR3 is TGCAGCGTTGTATCAGGGGGCGGGAGCAATCAGCCCCAGCATTTT. Residues: CSVVSGGGSNQPQHF.

This clonotype was counted ten times or more. The genes are TRBV4-1 and TRBJ2-1; no definite D call. Per the germline V gene, CDR1 is MGHRA and CDR2 is YSYEKL. The CDR3 totals 13 residues. V was pared by 4 bases and J by 10 bases, with 14 bases between. CDR3 residues: CASSPRRELEQFF. The CDR3 DNA follows: TGCGCCAGCAGCCCCCGACGTGAATTGGAGCAGTTCTTC.

This clonotype was seen a handful of times. This chain joins TRBV25-1 and TRBJ2-7, with D possibly TRBD2 on 5 matching bases. The V end was cut by 9 bases, the J end by 0 bases, with 18 bases between. The CDR3 is made up of 15 amino acids. Germline CDR1 MGHDK, CDR2 SYGVNS. CDR3 sequence (DNA): TGTGCCAGTTCAAGAAGGATAGGGAGCTCCTACGAGCAGTACTTC. Protein product: CASSRRIGSSYEQYF.

By share, this clonotype counts as medium-sized. This sequence joins TRBV18 and TRBJ2-2; no firm D call. V was shortened by 1 base and J by 1 base, with 10 bases between the two germline ends. Germline V gives CDR1 KGHSH, CDR2 LQKENI. The CDR3 consists of 16 residues. CDR3 in DNA: TGTGCCAGCTCACCACTTGTCGGACGGAACACCGGGGAGCTGTTTTTT. As protein: CASSPLVGRNTGELFF.

In its sample, this clonotype was seen a few times. The V and J genes are TRBV9 and TRBJ2-5; the D gene is possibly TRBD2 (6 bases). This CDR3 is 15 amino acids long. The V end lost 0 bases, the J end lost 4 bases, and 13 bases lay between the germline ends. Germline lookup yields CDR1 SGDLS and CDR2 YYNGEE. The CDR3 loop is CASSVELAPGETQYF. The CDR3 DNA follows: TGTGCCAGCAGCGTAGAGCTAGCGCCTGGAGAGACCCAGTACTTC.

V is TRBV6-5 and J is TRBJ2-7; no clear D. The V gene lost 2 bases and the J gene lost 5 bases, with 13 bases spanning the gap. The length of the CDR3 is 14 residues. Germline V gives CDR1 MNHEY, CDR2 SVGAGI. The CDR3 loop reads CASSYIGVRDEQYF. The CDR3 DNA is TGTGCCAGCAGTTACATAGGCGTTAGGGACGAGCAGTACTTC.

This sequence joins TRBV24-1 and TRBJ2-6, with unresolved D. The CDR3 has 13 residues. Trimming took off 2 bases at V and 4 bases at J, with 2 bases between the two ends. Germline V gene data show CDR1 as KGHDR and CDR2 as SFDVKD. CDR3 in DNA: TGTGCCACCAGTGATTCCGGGGCCAACGTCCTGACTTTC. The encoded protein is CATSDSGANVLTF.

This clonotype was picked up many times. V is TRBV7-9 and J is TRBJ1-1; D gene uncertain. CDR1 and CDR2 from the germline V gene are SEHNR and FQNEAQ (reference sequence). V was shortened by 1 base and J by 5 bases, with 5 bases between the two germline ends. CDR3 size: 12 residues. CDR3 sequence reads: CASSLGWTEAFF. The CDR3 DNA reads as TGTGCCAGCAGCTTAGGGTGGACTGAAGCTTTCTTT.

This clonotype was recorded many times. The CDR3 nucleotides are TGCAGCGTTGAAGCCGCGTACGAGCAGTACTTC. It specifies CSVEAAYEQYF. The chain recombines TRBV29-1 with TRBJ2-7; D is undetermined. The CDR3 has 11 residues. In germline, CDR1 is SQVTM, CDR2 ANQGSEA. Trimming shortened V by 1 base and J by 4 bases, and 5 bases separated the two germline ends.

A note on this clonotype: The junction shows a germline mismatch at one end, possibly a read error. The rearrangement joins TRBV27 to TRBJ2-1, with D tentatively TRBD2 (5 bases). Germline-derived CDR1 and CDR2 are MNHEY and SMNVEV (reference sequence). The CDR3 is 16 amino acids. The CDR3 DNA sequence: TGTGCCAGCGGTTTTAGGAGCGGATCACCCTACAATGAGCAGTTCTTC. Translated, it gives CASGFRSGSPYNEQFF.

This clonotype has more than one count but fewer than ten. The CDR3 sequence: CASSSGAGDPEETQYF. Here the CDR3 DNA reads TGTGCCAGCAGTTCGGGGGCGGGGGACCCCGAGGAGACCCAGTACTTC. The chain uses TRBV6-5 and TRBJ2-5, with D possibly being TRBD2 (7 bases). This CDR3 region has 16 residues. Germline CDR1 MNHEY, CDR2 SVGAGI. V gave up 4 bases and J gave up 5 bases, with 20 bases separating them.

This clonotype occurred once. V and J are TRBV7-2 and TRBJ2-5; D perhaps matches TRBD2 (7 bases). CDR3 length: 16 residues. The V and J ends lost 4 bases and 5 bases respectively, with 20 bases between them. Germline CDR1 SGHTA, CDR2 FQGNSA. In DNA form, the CDR3 reads TGTGCCAGCAGCTCGAAAGGGGGTAGCGGGTTGGAGACCCAGTACTTC. Its protein is CASSSKGGSGLETQYF.

This chain links TRBV14 with TRBJ2-2; no clear D gene. In germline, CDR1 is SGHDN, CDR2 FVKESK. V was shortened by 1 base and J by 0 bases, with 6 bases between the two germline ends. This CDR3 comprises 15 residues. The CDR3 loop is CASSQVGSNTGELFF. CDR3 nucleotides: TGTGCCAGCAGCCAAGTGGGATCGAACACCGGGGAGCTGTTTTTT.